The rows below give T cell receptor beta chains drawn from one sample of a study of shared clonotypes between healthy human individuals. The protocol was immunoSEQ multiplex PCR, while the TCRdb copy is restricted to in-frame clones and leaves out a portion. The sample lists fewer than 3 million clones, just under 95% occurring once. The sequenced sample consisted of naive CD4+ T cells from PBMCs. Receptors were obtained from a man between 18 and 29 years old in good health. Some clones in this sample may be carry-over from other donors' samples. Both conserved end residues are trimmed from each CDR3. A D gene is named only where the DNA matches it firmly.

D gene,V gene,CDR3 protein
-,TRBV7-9,ASSRGLSYEQY
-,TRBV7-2,ASSFSGTPFTDTQY
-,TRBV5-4,ASSFVGLNTEAF
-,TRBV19,ASSLQAADYEQY
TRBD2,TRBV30,AWSGIDSGSFSDTQY
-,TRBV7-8,ASTQGEGTDTQY
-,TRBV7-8,ASSFVGSGGFTEAF
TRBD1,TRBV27,ASSLSGQGAGEQY
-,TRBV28,ASNVRLAEQF
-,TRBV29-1,SVSSVGATDTQY
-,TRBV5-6,ASSLVGGGEQY
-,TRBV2,ASTGTDTQY
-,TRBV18,ASSPDRSSYNEQF
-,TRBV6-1,ASIPRQAIYGYT
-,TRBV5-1,ASGGGQTAPYEQY
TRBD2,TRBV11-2,ASSHASGSSSYEQY
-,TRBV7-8,ASSLAGGSSTGELF
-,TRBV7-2,ASSSGLWNTEAF
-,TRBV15,ATSRNTGSYNEQF
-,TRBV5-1,ASSFSTFAQETQY
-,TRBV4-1,ASSQGSRGDTGELF
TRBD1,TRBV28,ASSFVSWGQGQGYT
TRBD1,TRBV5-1,ASSGWDRTSHEQY
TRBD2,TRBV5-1,ASSLSGRGSSSERF
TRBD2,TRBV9,ASSGRLADPRLYNEQF
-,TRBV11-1,ASSPIHTDTQY
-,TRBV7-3,ASSQDSNTEAF
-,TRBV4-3,ASSQDGRGYEQY
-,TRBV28,ASSFQGSWVPQH
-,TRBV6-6,AIGIGRQETQY
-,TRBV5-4,ASSVGQSSGNTIY
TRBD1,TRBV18,ASSPQGEVKLF
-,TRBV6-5,ASSSLWEFAGYT
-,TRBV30,AWSAESRQY
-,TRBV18,ASSPPSGTQPQH